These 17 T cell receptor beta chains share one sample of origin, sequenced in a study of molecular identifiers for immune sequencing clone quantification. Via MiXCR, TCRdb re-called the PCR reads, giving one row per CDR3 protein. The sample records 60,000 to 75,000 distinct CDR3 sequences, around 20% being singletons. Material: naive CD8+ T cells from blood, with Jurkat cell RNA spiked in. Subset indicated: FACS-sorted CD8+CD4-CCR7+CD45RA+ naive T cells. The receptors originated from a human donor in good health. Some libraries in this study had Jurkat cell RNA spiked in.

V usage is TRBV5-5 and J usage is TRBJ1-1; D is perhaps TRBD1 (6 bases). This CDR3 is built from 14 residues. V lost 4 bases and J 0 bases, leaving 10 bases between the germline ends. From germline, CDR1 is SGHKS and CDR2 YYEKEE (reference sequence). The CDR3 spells CASSPRTVNTEAFF. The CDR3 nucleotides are TGTGCCAGCAGCCCAAGGACAGTGAACACTGAAGCTTTCTTT.

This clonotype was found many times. The CDR3 DNA is TGTGCCAGCAGATTCGGAGGGGCGGACGAGCAGTACTTC. The encoded protein is CASRFGGADEQYF. This chain links TRBV5-4 with TRBJ2-7; tentative D call: TRBD2 (6 bases). The CDR3 contains 13 residues. V was shortened by 5 bases and J by 5 bases, with 14 bases between the two germline ends. Germline lookup yields CDR1 SGHNT and CDR2 YYREEE (reference sequence).

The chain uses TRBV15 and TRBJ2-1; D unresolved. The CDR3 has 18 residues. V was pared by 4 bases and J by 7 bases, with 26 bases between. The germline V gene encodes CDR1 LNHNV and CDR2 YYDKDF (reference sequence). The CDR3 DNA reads TGTGCCACCAGCACCCGGGTGGCTGGCGGATATCAGAGGAATGAGCAGTTCTTC. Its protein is CATSTRVAGGYQRNEQFF.

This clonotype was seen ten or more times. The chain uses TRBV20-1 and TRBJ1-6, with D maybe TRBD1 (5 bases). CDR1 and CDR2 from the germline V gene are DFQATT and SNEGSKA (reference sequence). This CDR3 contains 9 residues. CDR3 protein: CRLGGALHF. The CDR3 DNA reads TGCCGCCTTGGGGGGGCCCTCCACTTT.

The CDR3 nucleotides are TGTGCCAGCAGCCCGGGGATGTCCCTTGGGACCCAGTACTTC. Residues: CASSPGMSLGTQYF. J is TRBJ2-5 and V is TRBV3-1, with a possible D match to TRBD2 (5 bases). The V end was cut by 4 bases, the J end by 7 bases, with 16 bases between. Germline values: CDR1 LGHDT, CDR2 YNNKEL (reference sequence). This CDR3 contains 14 residues.

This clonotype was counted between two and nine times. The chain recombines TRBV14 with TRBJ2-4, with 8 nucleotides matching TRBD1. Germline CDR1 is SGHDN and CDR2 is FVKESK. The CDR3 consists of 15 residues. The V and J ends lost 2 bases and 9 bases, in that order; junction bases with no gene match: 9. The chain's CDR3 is CASSQSDRDWFIQYF. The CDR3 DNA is TGTGCCAGCAGCCAATCGGACAGGGATTGGTTCATTCAGTACTTC.

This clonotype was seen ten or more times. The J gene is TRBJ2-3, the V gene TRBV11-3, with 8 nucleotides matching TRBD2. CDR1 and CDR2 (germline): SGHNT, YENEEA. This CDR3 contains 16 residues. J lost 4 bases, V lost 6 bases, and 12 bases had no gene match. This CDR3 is CASSLRSGSLSDTQYF. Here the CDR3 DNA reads TGTGCCAGCAGTTTGCGAAGCGGGAGTCTATCAGATACGCAGTATTTT.

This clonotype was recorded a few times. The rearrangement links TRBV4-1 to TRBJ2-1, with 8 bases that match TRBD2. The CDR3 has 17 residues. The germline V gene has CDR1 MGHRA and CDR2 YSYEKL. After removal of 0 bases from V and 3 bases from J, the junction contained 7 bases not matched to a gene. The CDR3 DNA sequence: TGCGCCAGCAGCCAAGATCCCGGGAGGGCCTTCTACAATGAGCAGTTCTTC. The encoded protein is CASSQDPGRAFYNEQFF.

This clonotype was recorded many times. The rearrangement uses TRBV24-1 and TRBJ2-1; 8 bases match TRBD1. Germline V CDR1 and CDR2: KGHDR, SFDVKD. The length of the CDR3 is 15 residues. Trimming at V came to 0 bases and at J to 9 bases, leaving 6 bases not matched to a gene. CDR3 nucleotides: TGTGCCACCAGTGATTTGAGCAGGGGGCTCTCTGAGCAGTTCTTC. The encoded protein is CATSDLSRGLSEQFF.

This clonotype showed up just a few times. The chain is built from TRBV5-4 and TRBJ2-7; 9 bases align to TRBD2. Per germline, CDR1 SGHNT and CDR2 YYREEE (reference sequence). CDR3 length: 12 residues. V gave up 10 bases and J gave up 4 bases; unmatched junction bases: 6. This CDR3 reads CAAGLAGYEQYF. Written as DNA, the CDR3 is TGTGCCGCGGGTCTAGCGGGATACGAGCAGTACTTC. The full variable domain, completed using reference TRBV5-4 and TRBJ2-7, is ETGVTQSPTHLIKTRGQQVTLRCSSQSGHNTVSWYQQALGQGPQFIFQYYREEENGRGNFPPRFSGLQFPNYSSELNVNALELDDSALYLCAAGLAGYEQYFGPGTRLTVT.

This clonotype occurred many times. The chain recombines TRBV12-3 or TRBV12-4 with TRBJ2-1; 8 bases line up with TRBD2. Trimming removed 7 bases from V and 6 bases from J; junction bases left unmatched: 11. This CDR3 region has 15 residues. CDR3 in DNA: TGTGCCAGCATTAGTCGGGAGGGCCTCAGCAATGAGCAGTTCTTC. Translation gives CASISREGLSNEQFF.

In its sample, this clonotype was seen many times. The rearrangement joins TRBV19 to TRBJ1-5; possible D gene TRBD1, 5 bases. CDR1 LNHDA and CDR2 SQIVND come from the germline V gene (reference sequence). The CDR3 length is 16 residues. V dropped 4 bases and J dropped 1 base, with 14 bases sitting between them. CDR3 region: CASSTVGEISNQPQHF. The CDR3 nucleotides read TGTGCCAGTAGTACGGTGGGGGAGATCAGCAATCAGCCCCAGCATTTT.

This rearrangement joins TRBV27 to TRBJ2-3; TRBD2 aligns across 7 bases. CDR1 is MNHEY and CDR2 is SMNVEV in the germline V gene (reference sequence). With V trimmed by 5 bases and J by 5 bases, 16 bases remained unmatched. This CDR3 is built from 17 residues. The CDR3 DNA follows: TGTGCCAGCAGTCCCAGCGTGGGGGAGGGCCAGGTAGATACGCAGTATTTT. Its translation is CASSPSVGEGQVDTQYF.

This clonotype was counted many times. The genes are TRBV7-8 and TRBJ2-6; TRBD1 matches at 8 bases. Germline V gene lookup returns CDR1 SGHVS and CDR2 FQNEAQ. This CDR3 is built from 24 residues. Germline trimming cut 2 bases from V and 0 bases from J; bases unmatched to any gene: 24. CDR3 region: CASSLIILEGEPAGGPSGANVLTF. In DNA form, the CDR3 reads TGTGCCAGCAGCTTAATAATCCTAGAAGGGGAACCGGCAGGGGGCCCCTCTGGGGCCAACGTCCTGACTTTC.

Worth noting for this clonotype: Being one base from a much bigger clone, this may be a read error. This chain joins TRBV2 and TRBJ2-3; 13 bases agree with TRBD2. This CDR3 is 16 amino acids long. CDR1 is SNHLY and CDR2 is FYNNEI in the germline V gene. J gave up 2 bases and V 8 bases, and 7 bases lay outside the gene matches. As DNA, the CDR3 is TGTGCCAGCGGGTGGACTAGCGGGAGCCCCACAGATACGCAGTATTTT. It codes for CASGWTSGSPTDTQYF.

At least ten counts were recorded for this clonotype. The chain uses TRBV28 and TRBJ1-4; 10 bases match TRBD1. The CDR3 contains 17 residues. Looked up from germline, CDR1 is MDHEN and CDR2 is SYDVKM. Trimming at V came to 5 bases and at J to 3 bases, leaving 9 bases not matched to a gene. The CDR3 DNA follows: TGTGCCAGCAGTCCGCTACGGGACAGGGGACCTAATGAAAAACTGTTTTTT. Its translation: CASSPLRDRGPNEKLFF.

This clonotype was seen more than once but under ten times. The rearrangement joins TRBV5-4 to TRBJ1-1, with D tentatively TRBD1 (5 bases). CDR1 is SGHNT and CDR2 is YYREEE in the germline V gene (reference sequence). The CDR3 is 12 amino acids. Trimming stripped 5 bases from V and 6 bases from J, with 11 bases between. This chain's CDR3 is CASREGRAEAFF. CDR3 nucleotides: TGTGCCAGCAGGGAGGGGAGGGCTGAAGCTTTCTTT.